Following are 9 T cell receptor beta chains from one sample sequenced in a study of blood T cell repertoires in COVID-19. Measured with immunoSEQ multiplex PCR; TCRdb has only the in-frame clones, and not every one. Of approximately 240,000 clones in the sample, more than 65% are singletons; the top ten hold roughly 3%. Sequencing was carried out using peripheral blood. The receptors were sampled from a woman aged 25-40 years who had recovered from COVID-19.

The CDR3, as DNA: TGTGCCAGCAGCCTTCCGGGACAGGGGGCCGAGACCCAGTACTTC. Its translation is CASSLPGQGAETQYF. This rearrangement joins TRBV3-1 (or the pseudogene TRBV3-2) to TRBJ2-5; 12 bases agree with TRBD1. V lost 4 bases, J lost 5 bases, and 5 bases stayed unmatched. Germline-derived CDR1 and CDR2 are LGHDT and YNNKEL (reference sequence). The CDR3 loop spans 15 amino acids.

The genes are TRBV2 and TRBJ1-4, with D tentatively TRBD1 (5 bases). With 2 bases removed from V and 8 bases from J, the gap between germline ends came to 6 bases. Per germline, CDR1 SNHLY and CDR2 FYNNEI. The CDR3 has 12 residues. Here the CDR3 reads CASSESGEKLFF. The CDR3 coding sequence is TGTGCCAGCAGTGAATCAGGGGAAAAACTGTTTTTT.

This sequence joins TRBV18 and TRBJ1-1, with D perhaps matching TRBD1 (5 bases). Germline V gene sequence: CDR1 KGHSH, CDR2 LQKENI. The germline V and J ends were trimmed by 1 base and 5 bases, with 11 bases remaining between them. The CDR3 is 14 residues long. The CDR3 reads CASSPREGRTEAFF. The CDR3 DNA reads TGTGCCAGCTCACCACGAGAGGGGAGGACTGAAGCTTTCTTT.

V gene TRBV7-9 combines with J gene TRBJ1-1, with D uncertain. Looked up from germline, CDR1 is SEHNR and CDR2 is FQNEAQ (reference sequence). Trimming left V 6 bases short and J 3 bases short, with 14 bases between. This CDR3 has 14 residues. The CDR3 is CASRLTLEDTEAFF. CDR3 sequence (DNA): TGTGCCAGCAGGCTCACTCTAGAGGACACTGAAGCTTTCTTT.

The gene calls are TRBV6-5 and TRBJ2-5; no reliable D call. This CDR3 has 14 residues. The V end lost 6 bases, the J end lost 2 bases, and 13 bases lay between the germline ends. Germline values: CDR1 MNHEY, CDR2 SVGAGI. This CDR3 reads CASRGRTSQETQYF. CDR3 bases: TGTGCCAGCAGGGGCAGAACTTCACAAGAGACCCAGTACTTC.

The chain carries TRBV19 and TRBJ2-2; TRBD2 matches 14 bases. The CDR3 consists of 16 residues. The germline V gene encodes CDR1 LNHDA and CDR2 SQIVND (reference sequence). V lost 4 bases to trimming and J lost 6 bases; unmatched junction nucleotides: 4. DNA for the CDR3: TGTGCCAGTAGTACACGGACTAGCGGGAGGCCCGGGGAGCTGTTTTTT. Translation gives CASSTRTSGRPGELFF.

J is TRBJ1-5 and V is TRBV5-5; D uncertain. The CDR3 is made up of 15 amino acids. From germline, CDR1 is SGHKS and CDR2 YYEKEE (reference sequence). V shed 3 bases and J shed 0 bases, with 10 bases lying between them. In DNA form, the CDR3 reads TGTGCCAGCAGCTCCGGTCCATATAGCAATCAGCCCCAGCATTTT. Translating gives CASSSGPYSNQPQHF.

The chain is built from TRBV19 and TRBJ1-2; 9 positions match TRBD1. Germline assignment: CDR1 LNHDA and CDR2 SQIVND (reference sequence). The CDR3 is 16 residues long. V trimming: 3 bases; J trimming: 4 bases; junction bases outside the gene matches: 9. CDR3 DNA sequence: TGTGCCAGTAGTATGATCTCGGGACAGGGCCTCTATGGCTACACCTTC. As protein: CASSMISGQGLYGYTF.

V and J are TRBV2 and TRBJ2-1, with 8 bases lining up with TRBD1. Losses at the gene ends were 8 bases for V and 8 bases for J; bases not matched to a gene: 11. CDR1 and CDR2 (germline): SNHLY, FYNNEI. This CDR3 contains 14 residues. The CDR3: CASSFVRGHDEQFF. For the CDR3, the DNA is TGTGCCAGCTCGTTTGTCAGGGGGCACGATGAGCAGTTCTTC.